The rows below give T cell receptor beta chains drawn from one sample of a study of shared clonotypes between healthy human individuals. The assay was immunoSEQ multiplex PCR, and TCRdb's table has in-frame clones only and misses some. The sample has around 2,000,000 clones, about 92% seen once. The sample consisted of naive CD8+ T cells from PBMCs. The receptors shown here come from a man aged 18 to 30 in good health. Some clones in this sample may be carry-over from other donors' samples. The CDR3 runs from the conserved cysteine through the conserved F or W. The D gene is left open where the match is weak.

d_gene	v_gene	j_gene	CDR3aa	CDR3nt
.	TRBV7-9	TRBJ2-1	CAMGNEQFF	TGTGCCATGGGGAATGAGCAGTTCTTC
TRBD2	TRBV7-8	TRBJ2-7	CASSFFSGGTDEQYF	TGTGCCAGCAGCTTCTTTTCGGGGGGTACGGACGAGCAGTACTTC
TRBD1	TRBV15	TRBJ2-2	CATSREGGGTGELFF	TGTGCCACCAGCAGAGAAGGGGGCGGCACCGGGGAGCTGTTTTTT
.	TRBV7-3	TRBJ2-7	CANPLGGTTPYEQYF	TGTGCCAACCCCCTTGGCGGAACAACCCCCTACGAGCAGTACTTC
TRBD2	TRBV5-4	TRBJ2-1	CASSSLAGRGNEQFF	TGTGCCAGCAGCTCCCTAGCGGGACGAGGGAATGAGCAGTTCTTC
.	TRBV7-2	TRBJ2-7	CASSLRGTYEQYF	TGTGCCAGCAGCTTAAGGGGGACGTACGAGCAGTACTTC
.	TRBV28	TRBJ1-1	CASSVTSDSLSTEAFF	TGTGCCAGCAGTGTGACCTCGGACAGTTTGAGCACTGAAGCTTTCTTT
TRBD2	TRBV27	TRBJ2-3	CASSFGGGRDTQYF	TGTGCCAGCAGTTTTGGCGGGGGGAGAGATACGCAGTATTTT
.	TRBV15	TRBJ2-5	CATSRVIVVGEETQYF	TGTGCCACCAGCAGAGTAATAGTTGTGGGTGAAGAGACCCAGTACTTC
TRBD1	TRBV15	TRBJ1-5	CATSRDMGTGVQPQHF	TGTGCCACCAGCAGAGATATGGGGACAGGGGTTCAGCCCCAGCATTTT
.	TRBV29-1	TRBJ2-3	CSVEEPAGDTQYF	TGCAGCGTTGAAGAACCCGCTGGGGATACGCAGTATTTT
.	TRBV29-1	TRBJ1-1	CSVKQGNTEAFF	TGCAGCGTTAAACAGGGGAACACTGAAGCTTTCTTT
TRBD2	TRBV19	TRBJ2-2	CASSTDLAGGPILAGELFF	TGTGCCAGTAGTACTGATTTAGCGGGAGGGCCAATCTTGGCCGGGGAGCTGTTTTTT
.	TRBV28	TRBJ2-7	CASSYRGIREQYF	TGTGCCAGCAGCTACCGGGGGATCAGAGAGCAGTACTTC
TRBD1	TRBV7-3	TRBJ1-1	CASSRQGALTEAFF	TGTGCCAGCAGCCGACAGGGGGCGCTGACTGAAGCTTTCTTT
.	TRBV6-1	TRBJ2-7	CASSESRASSYEQYF	TGTGCCAGCAGTGAATCCAGGGCAAGCTCCTACGAGCAGTACTTC
.	TRBV7-9	TRBJ2-3	CASSHLDSLGTDTQYF	TGTGCCAGCAGCCATTTGGACAGTCTGGGGACAGATACGCAGTATTTT
.	TRBV13	TRBJ2-1	CASSLGRPGVSGNEQFF	TGTGCCAGCAGCTTAGGGCGACCGGGAGTTTCCGGCAATGAGCAGTTCTTC
TRBD2	TRBV5-1	TRBJ2-7	CASSLGQGLAVYEQYF	TGCGCCAGCAGCTTGGGGCAGGGACTAGCGGTGTACGAGCAGTACTTC
.	TRBV7-8	TRBJ1-4	CASSSGGGSNEKLFF	TGTGCCAGCAGCTCCGGAGGAGGATCTAATGAAAAACTGTTTTTT
.	TRBV28	TRBJ2-7	CASSFGGPSYEQYF	TGTGCCAGCAGTTTTGGGGGACCCTCCTACGAGCAGTACTTC
.	TRBV27	TRBJ2-7	CASSDRTYYEQYF	TGTGCCAGCAGTGACAGGACCTACTACGAGCAGTACTTC
.	TRBV7-6	TRBJ1-1	CASSPSKGQGEAFF	TGTGCCAGCAGCCCATCTAAGGGTCAGGGTGAAGCTTTCTTT
.	TRBV5-5	TRBJ1-4	CASSLGQSNEKLFF	TGTGCCAGCAGCTTGGGACAGTCGAATGAAAAACTGTTTTTT
.	TRBV28	TRBJ1-2	CASSLAGGFYGYTF	TGTGCCAGCAGTTTAGCCGGGGGCTTCTATGGCTACACCTTC
.	TRBV4-3	TRBJ1-3	CASSQGSTVGNTIYF	TGCGCCAGCAGCCAAGGTTCGACAGTCGGAAACACCATATATTTT
TRBD1	TRBV5-1	TRBJ1-1	CASSYDRVPGTEAFF	TGCGCCAGCAGCTACGACAGGGTTCCGGGGACTGAAGCTTTCTTT